What follows are 6 T cell receptor beta chains derived from one specimen sequenced in a study of blood T cells in healthy people across ages. Alongside a J-beta primer mix, a sample-barcoded 5' primer served in a second PCR lasting about 7 to 11 cycles. TCRdb processed the 5' RACE reads anew with MiXCR; each CDR3 protein has one entry. This sample has around 400,000 distinct CDR3 sequences; 50% to 60% occur once, and the top ten carry 45% to 60%. The sequenced sample consisted of blood. These receptors were taken from a man in his fifties or sixties in good health.

The rearrangement links TRBV6-1 to TRBJ1-6; D is unresolved. The CDR3 spans 12 residues. Looked up from germline, CDR1 is MNHNS and CDR2 is SASEGT. V was trimmed by 4 bases and J by 7 bases, leaving 5 bases between them. CDR3 coding DNA: TGTGCCAGCAGTGTGGGGAATTCACCCCTCCACTTT. Amino acid sequence: CASSVGNSPLHF.

This clonotype was seen only once. The chain recombines TRBV6-6 with TRBJ2-5; D not certain. Per germline, CDR1 MNHNY and CDR2 SVGAGI (reference sequence). Trimming took 2 bases from V and 11 from J, leaving 12 bases between them. The length of the CDR3 is 12 residues. The CDR3 here is CASSYEKDRQYF. The CDR3 nucleotides read TGTGCCAGCAGTTACGAAAAAGATCGGCAGTACTTC.

This clonotype was counted a few times. This chain joins TRBV5-1 and TRBJ2-5; D is uncertain. The CDR3 runs 13 residues. Germline V lookup: CDR1 SGHRS, CDR2 YFSETQ. Trimming stripped 4 bases from V and 3 bases from J, with 10 bases between. Here the CDR3 DNA reads TGCGCCAGCAGCCATCAACGGGAAGAGACCCAGTACTTC. This encodes CASSHQREETQYF. Filled out from reference TRBV5-1 and TRBJ2-5, the complete variable domain reads KAGVTQTPRYLIKTRGQQVTLSCSPISGHRSVSWYQQTPGQGLQFLFEYFSETQRNKGNFPGRFSGRQFSNSRSEMNVSTLELGDSALYLCASSHQREETQYFGPGTRLLVL.

The gene calls are TRBV7-2 and TRBJ2-3; 7 bases agree with TRBD2. There are 15 residues in the CDR3. Germline V gene lookup returns CDR1 SGHTA and CDR2 FQGNSA. Trimming removed 5 bases from V and 0 bases from J; junction bases left unmatched: 5. As DNA, the CDR3 is TGTGCCAGCAGCGCAGCGGGGATTAGCACAGATACGCAGTATTTT. This encodes CASSAAGISTDTQYF.

The genes are TRBV7-2 and TRBJ2-1; 14 positions match TRBD2. This CDR3 spans 19 amino acids. Unmatched junction bases numbered 9, after V lost 4 bases and J lost 1 base. Germline CDR1 is SGHTA and CDR2 is FQGNSA. CDR3 residues: CASSSPGLAGVGSYNEQFF. The CDR3 coding sequence is TGTGCCAGCAGCTCACCGGGACTAGCGGGAGTAGGGTCCTACAATGAGCAGTTCTTC.

The J gene is TRBJ2-5, the V gene TRBV20-1; D is uncertain. TRBJ2-7 matches the DNA end more closely, so the J call is doubtful. This CDR3 spans 12 amino acids. Germline assignment: CDR1 DFQATT and CDR2 SNEGSKA (reference sequence). The CDR3 loop is CSARDHLYEQYF. The CDR3, as DNA: TGCAGTGCTAGAGACCACCTATACGAGCAGTACTTC.